The rows below give T cell receptor beta chains drawn from one sample of a study of T-cell reconstitution after alpha-beta-depleted transplantation in children. One entry per CDR3 protein, called by TCRdb with MiXCR from the PCR reads. The table shows about 540,000 distinct CDR3 sequences, with about a quarter occurring only once. The specimen was PBMCs, collected before TCRalphabeta/CD19-depleted stem cell transplant. These receptor sequences come from a boy under two years old with Wiskott-Aldrich syndrome, due to receive a stem cell transplant. Each CDR3 is given with its conserved first and last residue. A D gene is named only where the DNA matches it firmly. Part of the rows lack a size; the others show once, few, many or a class for expanded clones.

V: TRBV24-1; J: TRBJ1-1; size: -; D: -; CDR3: CATSDLGRKLFF; DNA: TGTGCCACCAGTGATTTAGGCCGGAAGCTGTTCTTT
V: TRBV10-3; J: TRBJ2-1; size: -; D: -; CDR3: CAISESTYNEQFF; DNA: TGTGCCATCAGTGAGTCAACATACAATGAGCAGTTCTTC
V: TRBV20-1; J: TRBJ1-3; size: -; D: -; CDR3: CSARDWAVRGNTIYF; DNA: TGCAGTGCTAGAGATTGGGCAGTGAGGGGAAACACCATATATTTT
V: TRBV28; J: TRBJ2-3; size: -; D: -; CDR3: CASSPFLGDSSPDTQYF; DNA: TGTGCCAGCAGCCCCTTTCTTGGGGATTCCTCCCCAGATACGCAGTATTTT
V: TRBV3-1; J: TRBJ1-6; size: few; D: -; CDR3: CASSYRWGSSPLHF; DNA: TGTGCCAGCAGCTACCGATGGGGGTCTTCACCCCTCCACTTT
V: TRBV11-1; J: TRBJ1-5; size: -; D: -; CDR3: CASSLDGVGGRYSNQPQHF; DNA: TGTGCCAGCAGCTTAGACGGGGTCGGGGGGCGATATAGCAATCAGCCCCAGCATTTT
V: TRBV27; J: TRBJ1-5; size: -; D: -; CDR3: CASGPLGGQPQHF; DNA: TGTGCCAGCGGCCCCCTGGGCGGGCAGCCCCAGCATTTT
V: TRBV5-1; J: TRBJ1-1; size: -; D: -; CDR3: CASKPLQGNTEAFF; DNA: TGCGCCAGCAAACCATTACAGGGGAACACTGAAGCTTTCTTT
V: TRBV2; J: TRBJ2-2; size: few; D: -; CDR3: CASIRGRANTGELFF; DNA: TGTGCCAGCATAAGGGGGAGAGCCAACACCGGGGAGCTGTTTTTT
V: TRBV29-1; J: TRBJ1-3; size: few; D: -; CDR3: CSVQDLTGNTIYF; DNA: TGCAGCGTGCAGGATCTGACTGGAAACACCATATATTTT
V: TRBV15; J: TRBJ2-5; size: few; D: TRBD2; CDR3: CATSEGTSGSLSQETQYF; DNA: TGTGCCACCAGCGAAGGGACTAGCGGGAGCCTATCTCAAGAGACCCAGTACTTC
V: TRBV5-1; J: TRBJ2-7; size: -; D: -; CDR3: CASSLGAGVYEQYF; DNA: TGCGCCAGCAGCTTGGGGGCCGGGGTCTACGAGCAGTACTTC
V: TRBV27; J: TRBJ2-7; size: -; D: -; CDR3: CASRGLREQYF; DNA: TGTGCCAGCCGGGGCCTCAGGGAGCAGTACTTC
V: TRBV11-2; J: TRBJ2-5; size: -; D: TRBD2; CDR3: CASRRGTSGLALTETQYF; DNA: TGTGCCAGCAGGAGGGGGACTAGCGGATTAGCTTTGACAGAGACCCAGTACTTC
V: TRBV15; J: TRBJ1-5; size: -; D: TRBD1; CDR3: CATSRDRVNQPQHF; DNA: TGTGCCACCAGCAGGGACAGGGTCAATCAGCCCCAGCATTTT
V: TRBV5-1; J: TRBJ2-2; size: once; D: -; CDR3: CASSLVNKNTGELFF; DNA: TGCGCCAGCAGCTTGGTTAACAAGAACACCGGGGAGCTGTTTTTT
V: TRBV10-3; J: TRBJ2-2; size: few; D: TRBD1; CDR3: CAISPRTGENTGELFF; DNA: TGTGCCATCAGTCCTCGGACAGGGGAGAACACCGGGGAGCTGTTTTTT
V: TRBV27; J: TRBJ1-1; size: few; D: -; CDR3: CASSFSQGLMNTEAFF; DNA: TGTGCCAGCAGTTTCTCGCAGGGTCTCATGAACACTGAAGCTTTCTTT
V: TRBV20-1; J: TRBJ2-1; size: -; D: TRBD2; CDR3: CSARRGLGEQFF; DNA: TGCAGTGCCCGCAGGGGACTAGGTGAGCAGTTCTTC
V: TRBV6-5; J: TRBJ2-1; size: -; D: -; CDR3: CASSYPGSYNEQFF; DNA: TGTGCCAGCAGTTACCCAGGATCCTACAATGAGCAGTTCTTC
V: TRBV12-3/TRBV12-4; J: TRBJ2-3; size: -; D: TRBD2; CDR3: CASSRPGLAGSSTDTQYF; DNA: TGTGCCAGCAGTCGTCCGGGACTAGCGGGGTCTAGCACAGATACGCAGTATTTT
V: TRBV20-1; J: TRBJ2-5; size: few; D: TRBD1; CDR3: CSALGTVQETQYF; DNA: TGCAGTGCCCTCGGGACAGTTCAAGAGACCCAGTACTTC
V: TRBV2; J: TRBJ2-1; size: few; D: TRBD2; CDR3: CASSAGTRPNNEQFF; DNA: TGTGCCAGCAGTGCGGGGACTAGACCTAACAATGAGCAGTTCTTC
V: TRBV5-1; J: TRBJ2-7; size: -; D: -; CDR3: CASSLDWGAYEQYF; DNA: TGCGCCAGCAGCTTGGACTGGGGGGCCTACGAGCAGTACTTC
V: TRBV7-9; J: TRBJ1-4; size: -; D: -; CDR3: CASSSSMDSIEKLFF; DNA: TGTGCCAGCAGCAGCAGCATGGACAGCATTGAAAAACTGTTTTTT
V: TRBV3-1; J: TRBJ2-2; size: few; D: -; CDR3: CASSIGTDGSGELFF; DNA: TGTGCCAGCAGCATCGGGACGGATGGGTCCGGGGAGCTGTTTTTT
V: TRBV7-2; J: TRBJ2-3; size: -; D: -; CDR3: CASSPFGRGSTDTQYF; DNA: TGTGCCAGCAGCCCATTTGGGCGGGGTAGCACAGATACGCAGTATTTT
V: TRBV12-3/TRBV12-4; J: TRBJ2-3; size: -; D: -; CDR3: CASSLGVQGTQYF; DNA: TGTGCCAGCAGTTTAGGTGTACAGGGTACGCAGTATTTT
V: TRBV20-1; J: TRBJ1-4; size: few; D: -; CDR3: CSARAGNNEKLFF; DNA: TGCAGTGCTCGGGCAGGGAATAATGAAAAACTGTTTTTT
V: TRBV5-1; J: TRBJ2-2; size: -; D: -; CDR3: CASSLEASTGELFF; DNA: TGCGCCAGCAGCTTGGAGGCGTCCACCGGGGAGCTGTTTTTT
V: TRBV7-2; J: TRBJ2-5; size: -; D: -; CDR3: CASSLRAQGRRETQYF; DNA: TGTGCCAGCAGCTTAAGGGCCCAGGGTAGGAGGGAGACCCAGTACTTC
V: TRBV20-1; J: TRBJ1-4; size: -; D: -; CDR3: CSARTGEKLFF; DNA: TGCAGTGCTAGGACTGGGGAAAAACTGTTTTTT
V: TRBV3-1; J: TRBJ2-2; size: -; D: -; CDR3: CASSQVRQGASTGELFF; DNA: TGTGCCAGCAGCCAAGTACGGCAGGGAGCGTCCACCGGGGAGCTGTTTTTT
V: TRBV7-8; J: TRBJ2-6; size: -; D: -; CDR3: CASSLRANGLTF; DNA: TGTGCCAGCAGCTTAAGGGCCAACGGCCTGACTTTC
V: TRBV7-9; J: TRBJ2-3; size: -; D: -; CDR3: CASSSPQRTDTQYF; DNA: TGTGCCAGCAGCTCCCCTCAGCGCACAGATACGCAGTATTTT
V: TRBV2; J: TRBJ2-7; size: few; D: TRBD2; CDR3: CASSYTSGSRYEQYF; DNA: TGTGCCAGCTCCTATACTAGCGGGAGTAGGTACGAGCAGTACTTC
V: TRBV7-6; J: TRBJ2-5; size: -; D: TRBD2; CDR3: CASSPNRAGVQETQYF; DNA: TGTGCCAGCAGCCCTAACAGAGCGGGGGTACAAGAGACCCAGTACTTC
V: TRBV5-1; J: TRBJ2-1; size: -; D: -; CDR3: CASSLVAGVYDEQFF; DNA: TGCGCCAGCAGCTTGGTGGCAGGGGTTTACGATGAGCAGTTCTTC
V: TRBV19; J: TRBJ2-1; size: few; D: TRBD2; CDR3: CASSPSGFNNEQFF; DNA: TGTGCCAGTAGTCCTAGCGGATTCAACAATGAGCAGTTCTTC
V: TRBV5-1; J: TRBJ2-7; size: once; D: -; CDR3: CASAYGSWAYEQYF; DNA: TGCGCCAGCGCATACGGGAGTTGGGCCTACGAGCAGTACTTC
V: TRBV3-1; J: TRBJ2-7; size: few; D: -; CDR3: CASSQEASVPYEQYF; DNA: TGTGCCAGCAGCCAAGAAGCTAGCGTACCCTACGAGCAGTACTTC
V: TRBV27; J: TRBJ2-2; size: once; D: -; CDR3: CASSFSGAGLFF; DNA: TGTGCCAGCAGTTTTTCGGGGGCAGGACTGTTTTTT
V: TRBV7-2; J: TRBJ1-2; size: -; D: TRBD1; CDR3: CASSVSRDRVEGYTF; DNA: TGTGCCAGCAGCGTAAGCCGGGACAGGGTAGAGGGCTACACCTTC
V: TRBV20-1; J: TRBJ2-1; size: -; D: TRBD2; CDR3: CSVGLVASYNEQFF; DNA: TGCAGTGTGGGACTAGTCGCGTCCTACAATGAGCAGTTCTTC
V: TRBV7-3; J: TRBJ2-1; size: -; D: TRBD2; CDR3: CASSLTGGPSEQFF; DNA: TGTGCCAGCAGCTTAACGGGAGGGCCCAGTGAGCAGTTCTTC
V: TRBV4-2; J: TRBJ2-5; size: few; D: TRBD2; CDR3: CASSQGGSGGETQYF; DNA: TGTGCCAGCAGCCAAGGTGGCAGCGGGGGGGAGACCCAGTACTTC
V: TRBV28; J: TRBJ2-5; size: few; D: TRBD2; CDR3: CASSFLREGETQYF; DNA: TGTGCCAGCAGTTTTCTGCGGGAGGGGGAGACCCAGTACTTC
V: TRBV27; J: TRBJ2-1; size: few; D: TRBD2; CDR3: CASRAGGRDNEQFF; DNA: TGTGCCAGCAGAGCGGGAGGGCGGGACAATGAGCAGTTCTTC
V: TRBV6-5; J: TRBJ2-6; size: -; D: TRBD1; CDR3: CASSYWQGARGANVLTF; DNA: TGTGCCAGCAGTTACTGGCAGGGGGCGCGGGGGGCCAACGTCCTGACTTTC
V: TRBV5-1; J: TRBJ2-3; size: -; D: -; CDR3: CASSGEDSGLGDTQYF; DNA: TGCGCCAGCAGCGGAGAGGATTCGGGATTGGGAGATACGCAGTATTTT
V: TRBV28; J: TRBJ1-6; size: -; D: -; CDR3: CACYSYNSPLHF; DNA: TGTGCCTGCTATTCCTATAATTCACCCCTCCACTTT
V: TRBV20-1; J: TRBJ2-1; size: -; D: TRBD2; CDR3: CSAVAPGLAGARNEQFF; DNA: TGCAGTGCTGTCGCTCCCGGACTAGCGGGAGCTCGGAATGAGCAGTTCTTC
V: TRBV24-1; J: TRBJ2-5; size: many; D: -; CDR3: CATSDTTGFQETQYF; DNA: TGTGCCACCAGTGATACCACAGGGTTCCAAGAGACCCAGTACTTC
V: TRBV5-1; J: TRBJ1-2; size: -; D: -; CDR3: CASSVGHLYGYTF; DNA: TGCGCCAGCAGCGTGGGACACTTATATGGCTACACCTTC